A selection of T cell receptor beta chains follows, all from one sample in a study of identical twins. TCRdb reprocessed the 5' RACE reads via MiXCR and lists one record per CDR3 protein. This table has approximately 470,000 distinct CDR3 sequences, approximately 15% appearing once. The same specimen was also included in a second study, on yellow fever vaccine responses in identical twins.

The specimen was CD4+ T cells sorted from blood. The receptors derive from a woman between 18 and 29 years old in good health. CDR3s include the opening cysteine and the closing phenylalanine or tryptophan. The order of the fields is J gene, clone size, V gene, D gene, CDR3 protein, CDR3 DNA. The D gene is left open where the match is weak. Only some rows state a clone size, as once, few, many or a class for expanded clones.

>TRBJ2-7|many|TRBV11-2|NA
CASSLVLSYEQYF
TGTGCCAGCAGCTTAGTTCTCTCCTACGAGCAGTACTTC
>TRBJ2-7|few|TRBV10-3|TRBD2
CAISERTSGNYEQYF
TGTGCCATCAGTGAGAGGACTAGCGGAAACTACGAGCAGTACTTC
>TRBJ1-2|NA|TRBV12-3/TRBV12-4|TRBD1
CASSVPGGAYGYTF
TGTGCCAGCAGTGTTCCAGGGGGCGCATATGGCTACACCTTC
>TRBJ2-1|few|TRBV6-4|TRBD2
CASSDRTSGRGNEQFF
TGTGCCAGCAGTGACAGGACTAGCGGGCGGGGAAATGAGCAGTTCTTC
>TRBJ2-7|many|TRBV29-1|NA
CSVGQGSDYEQYF
TGCAGCGTTGGTCAGGGTTCCGACTACGAGCAGTACTTC
>TRBJ2-1|once|TRBV7-3|TRBD2
CASSLISRAGVGEQFF
TGTGCCAGCAGCTTAATCTCTCGAGCGGGGGTTGGGGAGCAGTTCTTC
>TRBJ2-3|NA|TRBV10-3|NA
CAIQDAADTQYF
TGTGCCATCCAGGATGCGGCAGATACGCAGTATTTT
>TRBJ1-2|few|TRBV5-1|NA
CASRSGGKNYGYTF
TGCGCCAGCAGATCGGGGGGAAAGAACTATGGCTACACCTTC
>TRBJ2-7|few|TRBV7-2|TRBD1
CASSFPNDRASDYEQYF
TGTGCCAGCAGCTTTCCAAATGACAGGGCATCAGACTACGAGCAGTACTTC
>TRBJ2-7|few|TRBV20-1|NA
CSARSDEQYF
TGCAGTGCTAGGAGCGACGAGCAGTACTTC
>TRBJ2-1|few|TRBV20-1|NA
CSARGRGSEQFF
TGCAGTGCTAGAGGACGGGGGAGTGAGCAGTTCTTC
>TRBJ1-1|NA|TRBV12-3/TRBV12-4|NA
CASNLDARTEAFF
TGTGCCAGCAACCTGGACGCACGGACTGAAGCTTTCTTT
>TRBJ2-3|few|TRBV10-3|TRBD1
CAMGDRGGTDTQYF
TGTGCCATGGGGGACAGGGGAGGAACAGATACGCAGTATTTT
>TRBJ1-4|NA|TRBV5-4|NA
CASSITGFNEKLFF
TGTGCCAGCAGCATCACAGGGTTTAATGAAAAACTGTTTTTT
>TRBJ1-1|few|TRBV29-1|NA
CSVEGPQGSETEAFF
TGCAGCGTTGAAGGGCCACAGGGCTCTGAGACTGAAGCTTTCTTT
>TRBJ2-1|few|TRBV14|NA
CASSQEVIGANEQFF
TGTGCCAGCAGCCAAGAAGTCATAGGCGCCAATGAGCAGTTCTTC
>TRBJ2-1|once|TRBV20-1|TRBD1
CSARGTGGHLGQFF
TGCAGTGCTAGGGGGACAGGGGGCCACCTTGGGCAGTTCTTC
>TRBJ2-5|NA|TRBV3-1|NA
CASSRPNVVETQYF
TGTGCCAGCAGCCGCCCCAACGTGGTGGAGACCCAGTACTTC
>TRBJ2-5|NA|TRBV5-5|TRBD1
CASSLRDRVGETQYF
TGTGCCAGCAGCCTCCGGGACAGGGTAGGGGAGACCCAGTACTTC
>TRBJ2-5|NA|TRBV7-3|NA
CASSLTLGTLTYF
TGTGCCAGCAGCTTAACGTTGGGGACACTGACTTACTTC
>TRBJ1-6|NA|TRBV25-1|NA
CASSEYSGVSNSPLHF
TGTGCCAGCAGTGAATACTCGGGGGTGAGCAATTCACCCCTCCACTTT
>TRBJ2-2|few|TRBV11-2|TRBD1
CASSFRTGNIGELFF
TGTGCCAGCAGCTTCCGGACAGGGAACATCGGGGAGCTGTTTTTT
>TRBJ1-1|many|TRBV6-2/TRBV6-3|NA
CASSFAPNTEAFF
TGTGCCAGCAGTTTTGCACCGAACACTGAAGCTTTCTTT
>TRBJ2-3|NA|TRBV20-1|TRBD2
CSFRLAGGYTQYF
TGCAGTTTCCGACTAGCGGGGGGGTATACGCAGTATTTT
>TRBJ2-7|many|TRBV29-1|NA
CSVEFRDEQYF
TGCAGCGTTGAATTTAGGGACGAGCAGTACTTC
>TRBJ2-3|NA|TRBV7-8|NA
CASLIGRLGGRTETQYF
TGTGCCAGCCTAATAGGGCGCTTAGGTGGACGCACAGAAACGCAGTATTTT
>TRBJ2-5|NA|TRBV7-2|NA
CASSGGQGSLGTQYF
TGTGCCAGCAGCGGCGGGCAGGGGAGTTTGGGGACCCAGTACTTC
>TRBJ2-7|few|TRBV7-2|TRBD1
CASSHPGQGAGEQYF
TGTGCCAGCAGCCACCCGGGACAGGGGGCCGGGGAGCAGTACTTC
>TRBJ2-6|NA|TRBV7-2|NA
CASRQRALGANVLTF
TGTGCCAGCAGACAGAGGGCTCTTGGGGCCAACGTCCTGACTTTC
>TRBJ2-3|few|TRBV5-1|NA
CASSPGENTDTQYF
TGCGCCAGCAGCCCGGGAGAGAACACAGATACGCAGTATTTT
>TRBJ2-3|many|TRBV12-3/TRBV12-4|NA
CASMQADTQYF
TGTGCCAGCATGCAGGCAGATACGCAGTATTTT
>TRBJ2-2|few|TRBV24-1|TRBD2
CATSEIGILAGANTGELFF
TGTGCCACCAGTGAGATTGGGATCCTAGCGGGCGCGAACACCGGGGAGCTGTTTTTT
>TRBJ1-2|NA|TRBV20-1|NA
CSARDGGADGYTF
TGCAGTGCTAGAGATGGGGGGGCAGATGGCTACACCTTC
>TRBJ2-1|NA|TRBV20-1|TRBD1
CSAFRDSPYNEQFF
TGCAGTGCGTTCCGGGACAGTCCTTACAATGAGCAGTTCTTC
>TRBJ2-7|NA|TRBV6-1|NA
CASSRGRETDEQYF
TGTGCCAGCAGCCGAGGGCGGGAAACCGACGAGCAGTACTTC
>TRBJ2-5|NA|TRBV7-3|NA
CASSLNQGHETQYF
TGTGCCAGCAGCTTAAACCAGGGTCACGAGACCCAGTACTTC
>TRBJ2-1|few|TRBV6-1|TRBD2
CASSPGRGDSSYNEQFF
TGTGCCAGCAGTCCTGGACGGGGGGATAGCTCCTACAATGAGCAGTTCTTC
>TRBJ1-1|NA|TRBV7-2|TRBD1
CASSFRTGSMNTEAFF
TGTGCCAGCAGCTTCCGGACAGGCAGCATGAACACTGAAGCTTTCTTT
>TRBJ2-3|NA|TRBV5-6|NA
CASSSSRSTDTQYF
TGTGCCAGCAGCTCCTCCAGGAGCACAGATACGCAGTATTTT
>TRBJ2-1|NA|TRBV11-1|TRBD2
CASSTRRTSGVYNEQFF
TGTGCCAGCAGCACCCGACGGACTAGCGGGGTGTACAATGAGCAGTTCTTC
>TRBJ2-2|many|TRBV5-5|TRBD2
CASSLVSSGNTGELFF
TGTGCCAGCAGCTTGGTGTCTAGCGGGAACACCGGGGAGCTGTTTTTT
>TRBJ2-1|NA|TRBV6-1|NA
CASIRDSPSNEQFF
TGTGCCAGCATCCGGGACTCGCCTAGTAATGAGCAGTTCTTC
>TRBJ1-5|NA|TRBV24-1|TRBD1
CATSDPTGVNQPQHF
TGTGCCACCAGTGACCCCACAGGGGTCAATCAGCCCCAGCATTTT
>TRBJ2-5|many|TRBV10-3|NA
CAISPTGSLQETQYF
TGTGCCATCAGCCCTACGGGTAGCCTTCAAGAGACCCAGTACTTC
>TRBJ2-2|NA|TRBV2|NA
CASSDVSKNTGELFF
TGTGCCAGCAGTGACGTCAGTAAGAACACCGGGGAGCTGTTTTTT
>TRBJ1-6|NA|TRBV10-1|NA
CASSGPNENSPLHF
TGCGCCAGCAGTGGGCCGAATGAAAATTCACCCCTCCACTTT
>TRBJ2-2|NA|TRBV11-3|NA
CASSPGGTETGELFF
TGTGCCAGCAGCCCCGGGGGCACGGAGACCGGGGAGCTGTTTTTT
>TRBJ2-2|NA|TRBV20-1|TRBD2
CSARGLAKAGELFF
TGCAGTGCTAGAGGACTAGCTAAAGCGGGGGAGCTGTTTTTT
>TRBJ2-1|NA|TRBV7-2|TRBD2
CASSFSGRVNEQFF
TGTGCCAGCAGCTTTAGCGGGAGAGTTAATGAGCAGTTCTTC
>TRBJ2-2|few|TRBV4-2|NA
CASSQRGGLTGELFF
TGTGCCAGCAGCCAAAGAGGTGGTCTCACCGGGGAGCTGTTTTTT
>TRBJ2-5|NA|TRBV6-2/TRBV6-3|NA
CASSRSPAQETQYF
TGTGCCAGCAGCAGGTCGCCGGCCCAAGAGACCCAGTACTTC
>TRBJ2-5|NA|TRBV5-6|NA
CASSLANVETQYF
TGTGCCAGCAGCTTGGCAAACGTAGAGACCCAGTACTTC
>TRBJ2-6|NA|TRBV15|TRBD1
CATSRATGVAGANVLTF
TGTGCCACCAGCAGAGCTACAGGGGTGGCTGGGGCCAACGTCCTGACTTTC
>TRBJ2-2|few|TRBV5-1|NA
CASSPGVPRGGELFF
TGCGCCAGCAGCCCCGGCGTTCCAAGGGGCGGGGAGCTGTTTTTT